This TCR beta chain was sequenced in a study of CD8 T cells in ankylosing spondylitis. Study outcomes and limitations: CD8+ cells made up the disease-linked clones, which were relatively rare in peripheral blood. Reportedly, disease-linked clones are significantly enriched in ankylosing spondylitis patients' matched synovial fluid. Made up of eight highly homologous variants, a TCR beta motif appeared characteristic of ankylosing spondylitis blood. In reactive arthritis synovial fluid and blood, some motif variants had been reported before.

The germline V and J ends were trimmed by 6 bases and 1 base, with 16 bases remaining between them. CDR1 and CDR2 (germline): DFQATT, SNEGSKA (reference sequence). The CDR3 is 15 amino acids. The sample holds many counts of this clonotype. The antigen remains unidentified. Library preparation for TCR beta used quantitative 5'-RACE with molecular barcodes. In TCRdb, the 5' RACE reads were re-called with MiXCR into one record per CDR3 protein. This repertoire shows roughly 440,000 distinct CDR3 sequences, roughly 15% found once; its top ten account for 1%. The chain links TRBV20-1 to TRBJ1-5; D uncertain. Sequenced material: blood, either unsorted or a sorted T cell fraction (not recorded which). The sequence was obtained from a male donor with ankylosing spondylitis. For the CDR3, the DNA is TGCAGTGCCACCTTGGAGAGCCCAAGCAATCAGCCCCAGCATTTT. Amino acids: CSATLESPSNQPQHF.